The rows below give T cell receptor beta chains drawn from one sample of a study of cytomegalovirus exposure and HLA in healthy donors. Some clones are missing from TCRdb's copy, which holds only in-frame ones; the method was immunoSEQ multiplex PCR. The table shows approximately 190,000 clones, with over 80% occurring only once. Source material: PBMCs. These receptors all stem from a man aged 25 to 40 in good health and CMV-seronegative. The CDR3 runs from the conserved cysteine through the conserved F or W. A D gene is named only where the DNA matches it firmly. Clone sizes are given selectively: once, few, many, or a class where the clone is expanded.

11 NA NA TRBJ1-6 TRBV2 CASKWRSPLHF TGTGCCAGCAAATGGAGGTCACCCCTCCACTTT
18 TRBD2 NA TRBJ2-4 TRBV7-2 CASSPRLSIPGLATIQYF TGTGCTAGCAGCCCCCGCCTCTCTATTCCGGGACTAGCAACCATTCAGTACTTC
16 NA NA TRBJ2-1 TRBV14 CASSLLTVGPTHEQFF TGTGCCAGCAGCCTCCTGACAGTAGGTCCAACACATGAGCAGTTCTTC
15 TRBD2 once TRBJ2-7 TRBV6-5 CASSLTTSGSYEQYF TGTGCCAGCAGCCTCACGACTAGCGGGAGCTACGAGCAGTACTTC
16 TRBD2 NA TRBJ2-5 TRBV18 CASSPRSGRAQETQYF TGTGCCAGCTCACCAAGATCCGGGAGGGCCCAAGAGACCCAGTACTTC
14 TRBD1 NA TRBJ1-2 TRBV18 CASSPVGTGYGYTF TGTGCCAGCTCACCTGTGGGGACAGGCTATGGCTACACCTTC
15 TRBD1 NA TRBJ2-1 TRBV28 CASSLSGTGADEQFF TGTGCCAGCAGTTTATCCGGGACAGGGGCCGATGAGCAGTTCTTC
15 TRBD1 NA TRBJ2-2 TRBV4-1 CASSLRQGGTGELFF TGCGCCAGCAGCCTGAGACAGGGGGGCACCGGGGAGCTGTTTTTT
14 TRBD1 NA TRBJ1-1 TRBV9 CASRGTGGATEAFF TGTGCCAGCAGGGGGACAGGGGGCGCGACTGAAGCTTTCTTT
15 NA NA TRBJ1-3 TRBV5-1 CASSLKPGSGNTIYF TGCGCCAGCAGCTTGAAGCCTGGCTCTGGAAACACCATATATTTT
14 TRBD1 NA TRBJ1-6 TRBV13 CASSFTGGGSPLHF TGTGCCAGCAGCTTTACAGGGGGTGGGTCACCCCTCCACTTT
16 TRBD1 NA TRBJ2-4 TRBV6-6 CASRRTGGKVKNSQYF TGTGCCAGCAGGAGGACAGGGGGCAAAGTCAAAAACAGTCAGTACTTC
14 TRBD1 NA TRBJ2-7 TRBV6-5 CASSQDRAPHEQYF TGTGCCAGCAGCCAGGACAGGGCACCCCACGAGCAGTACTTC
14 NA NA TRBJ1-1 TRBV4-1 CASSQEPGYTEAFF TGCGCCAGCAGCCAAGAACCGGGGTACACTGAAGCTTTCTTT
13 NA few TRBJ1-1 TRBV19 CASSMGQNTEAFF TGTGCCAGTAGTATGGGACAGAACACTGAAGCTTTCTTT
11 NA once TRBJ2-5 TRBV10-1 CASSQGKTQYF TGCGCCAGCAGCCAGGGGAAGACCCAGTACTTC
14 TRBD2 NA TRBJ2-7 TRBV5-1 CASSGERRGGEQYF TGCGCCAGCAGCGGCGAGAGGCGGGGGGGCGAGCAGTACTTC
14 TRBD1 NA TRBJ1-2 TRBV6-5 CASSPSTGGRGYTF TGTGCCAGCAGTCCCTCGACAGGGGGCCGTGGCTACACCTTC
12 TRBD2 NA TRBJ2-1 TRBV29-1 CSQGLGVNEQFF TGCAGCCAAGGACTAGGTGTCAATGAGCAGTTCTTC
13 TRBD1 few TRBJ1-1 TRBV5-4 CASSLGGQGEAFF TGTGCCAGCAGCTTGGGGGGACAGGGGGAAGCTTTCTTT
18 NA NA TRBJ2-5 TRBV19 CASSIASVVAGYEETQYF TGTGCCAGTAGTATTGCCAGCGTCGTGGCAGGGTATGAGGAGACCCAGTACTTC
16 NA NA TRBJ1-6 TRBV4-1 CASSYPGQRLNSPLHF TGCGCCAGCAGCTACCCGGGACAACGGTTAAATTCACCCCTCCACTTT
13 NA NA TRBJ1-5 TRBV25-1 CASSSSSNQPQHF TGTGCCAGCAGTTCAAGCAGCAATCAGCCCCAGCATTTT
12 NA NA TRBJ1-1 TRBV30 CAWRRVNTEAFF TGTGCCTGGAGACGGGTGAACACTGAAGCTTTCTTT
17 TRBD2 few TRBJ2-2 TRBV4-2 CASSQDQAGINTGELFF TGTGCCAGCAGCCAAGACCAAGCGGGGATCAACACCGGGGAGCTGTTTTTT
16 NA few TRBJ2-6 TRBV4-2 CASSQVQLSGANGLTF TGTGCCAGCAGCCAGGTACAGCTCTCTGGGGCCAACGGCCTGACTTTC
15 TRBD2 NA TRBJ2-7 TRBV7-8 CASSPDSGNPYEQYF TGTGCCAGCAGCCCCGATAGCGGGAACCCCTACGAGCAGTACTTC
13 NA NA TRBJ1-2 TRBV14 CASSQDRSYGYTF TGTGCCAGCAGCCAAGACAGGTCGTATGGCTACACCTTC
14 NA few TRBJ2-5 TRBV5-6 CASSLQGLQETQYF TGTGCCAGCAGCCTACAGGGCCTGCAAGAGACCCAGTACTTC
17 NA once TRBJ2-3 TRBV11-2 CASSPRRHGGGTDTQYF TGTGCCAGCAGCCCCCGGCGCCACGGAGGGGGCACAGATACGCAGTATTTT
15 TRBD1 NA TRBJ1-5 TRBV7-9 CSSSLTGHSNQPQHF TGTTCCAGCAGCTTGACAGGGCATAGCAATCAGCCCCAGCATTTT
13 NA NA TRBJ1-1 TRBV5-1 CASSRPPGRGAFF TGCGCCAGCAGCCGTCCACCGGGCCGCGGGGCTTTCTTT
15 TRBD1 NA TRBJ2-3 TRBV5-6 CASSDGQESTDTQYF TGTGCCAGCAGCGATGGACAGGAGAGCACAGATACGCAGTATTTT
14 NA NA TRBJ2-5 TRBV2 CASSQTGGQETQYF TGTGCCAGCAGCCAAACCGGGGGTCAAGAGACCCAGTACTTC
14 TRBD1 NA TRBJ1-2 TRBV19 CASSPGDSRYGYTF TGTGCCAGTAGTCCTGGGGACAGCAGATATGGCTACACCTTC
14 TRBD1 once TRBJ1-5 TRBV7-2 CASSGQGSMQPQHF TGTGCCAGCAGCGGACAGGGAAGCATGCAGCCCCAGCATTTT
16 TRBD1 few TRBJ2-1 TRBV7-9 CASSLGQGARRNEQFF TGTGCCAGCAGCTTGGGACAGGGGGCAAGAAGGAATGAGCAGTTCTTC
14 TRBD2 NA TRBJ2-7 TRBV7-8 CASSSRLAGYEQYF TGTGCCAGCAGCTCCCGACTAGCGGGCTACGAGCAGTACTTC
15 NA few TRBJ1-5 TRBV21-1 CASSKVGGGIQPQHF NA
14 TRBD1 NA TRBJ1-1 TRBV6-5 CASRSGQVTVEAFF TGTGCCAGCAGATCAGGACAGGTGACCGTTGAAGCTTTCTTT
13 NA NA TRBJ2-2 TRBV6-1 CASRTGFTGELFF TGTGCCAGCAGGACAGGATTCACCGGGGAGCTGTTTTTT
14 TRBD2 NA TRBJ2-7 TRBV4-1 CASSAREGPYEQYF TGCGCCAGCAGCGCACGGGAGGGCCCTTACGAGCAGTACTTC
15 NA NA TRBJ1-6 TRBV11-2 CASSLIPGNNSPLHF TGTGCCAGCAGCTTAATTCCGGGGAATAATTCACCCCTCCACTTT
20 TRBD1 NA TRBJ2-6 TRBV7-7 CASSLQDPGTVLSGANVLTF TGTGCTAGCAGCTTACAAGATCCCGGGACAGTCTTATCTGGGGCCAACGTCCTGACTTTC
16 NA once TRBJ2-3 TRBV6-1 CASSERDTVSTDTQYF TGTGCCAGCAGCGAACGGGACACCGTTAGCACAGATACGCAGTATTTT
14 TRBD2 NA TRBJ2-5 TRBV7-2 CATSTQRGSETQYF TGTGCCACCTCGACTCAGCGGGGCTCGGAGACCCAGTACTTC